The entry below gives a single TCR beta chain sequence along with its context. Its antigen is still unknown. The sample is drawn from a study of cytomegalovirus exposure and HLA in healthy donors. General observations from the study: The study flagged around 160 TCR beta chains as cytomegalovirus-associated. Reportedly, cytomegalovirus status was diagnosed with high sensitivity and specificity. A later analysis linked a missense DCLRE1C variant to TCR beta V- and J-gene trimming. The analysis excluded some indistinguishable V segments, including TRBV6-2 and TRBV6-3.

The CDR3 sequence is 20 residues long. J lost 0 bases, V lost 1 base, and 10 bases had no gene match. Germline CDR1 and CDR2: LNHDA and SQIVND (reference sequence). This PCR relied on a set of 60 Vbeta primers and 13 Jbeta primers. Assay: immunoSEQ multiplex PCR; the TCRdb copy retains only in-frame clones and omits some. The sample has tens of thousands of clones, 70% to 85% seen once; the top ten hold roughly 3.8%. The chain recombines TRBV19 with TRBJ1-5; 12 nucleotides line up with TRBD1. This TCR came from a man between 45 and 60 years old in good health and CMV-seronegative. The source material was PBMCs. The CDR3 DNA is TGTGCCAGTAGTATAGCCATTGGGACAGGGGGCTACCTTAGCAATCAGCCCCAGCATTTT. Protein product: CASSIAIGTGGYLSNQPQHF.